The count of the clone carrying this T cell receptor beta chain is one. Its target is not known. TCRdb's copy holds only in-frame clones and misses some; the assay was immunoSEQ multiplex PCR. In the table there are over 110,000 clones, around nine tenths of which are singletons. This sample stems from a study of T cell responses to AZD1222 COVID-19 vaccine. Overall study results and limits: Clonal diversity was possibly underestimated, and white British individuals and females predominated among donors.

CDR3 length: 18 residues. V dropped 3 bases and J dropped 1; count of bases not matched to a gene: 11. Germline CDR1 reads SGDLS; CDR2 reads YYNGEE. The sample was peripheral blood, taken on day 0 of AZD1222 vaccination. This TCR came from an adult in good health. This chain uses TRBV9 with TRBJ2-3; 10 bases are shared with TRBD2. The DNA for the CDR3 is TGTGCCAGCAGCGCCCCAAAGGGTAGCGGGAGGCGCACAGATACGCAGTATTTT. It specifies CASSAPKGSGRRTDTQYF.